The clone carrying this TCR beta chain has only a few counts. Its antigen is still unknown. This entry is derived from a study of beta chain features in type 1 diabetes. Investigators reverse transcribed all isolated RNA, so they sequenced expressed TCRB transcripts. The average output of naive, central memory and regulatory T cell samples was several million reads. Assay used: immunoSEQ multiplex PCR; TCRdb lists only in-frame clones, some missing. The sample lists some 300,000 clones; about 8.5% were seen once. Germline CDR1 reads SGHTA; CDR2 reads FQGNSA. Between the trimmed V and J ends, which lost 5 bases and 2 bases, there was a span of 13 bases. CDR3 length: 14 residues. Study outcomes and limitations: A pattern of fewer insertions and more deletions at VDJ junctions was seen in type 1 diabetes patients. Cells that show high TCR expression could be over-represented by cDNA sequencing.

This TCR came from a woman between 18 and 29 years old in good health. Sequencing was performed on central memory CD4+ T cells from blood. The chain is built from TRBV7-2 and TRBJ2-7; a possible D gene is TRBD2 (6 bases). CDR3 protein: CASSTGLPPYEQYV. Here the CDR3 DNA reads TGTGCCAGCAGCACGGGACTGCCGCCCTACGAGCAGTACGTC.